This T cell receptor beta chain was recovered during a study of shared clonotypes between healthy human individuals. Study at large: Participating donors consisted of two women and a few men aged 18 to 49. Each donor's CD8 memory used one plate, CD8 naive two, each CD4 subset three.

Trimming removed 4 bases at V and 6 bases at J, with 11 bases between. CDR1 and CDR2 from the germline V gene are SGHRS and YFSETQ. The CDR3 consists of 13 residues. A word on this clone: Its antigen is unknown.

CD45RO-negative, CCR7-positively selected cells formed the naive CD8 fraction, excluding terminally differentiated effector memory CD45RA+ cells. Everyone who donated was a Caucasian adult who lived in Nashville, Tennessee. Study-wide findings and caveats: Clonotypes which were not shared had lower generation probabilities than clonotypes that all four donors shared.

Measured with immunoSEQ multiplex PCR; TCRdb has only the in-frame clones, and not every one. This table has around 700,000 clones, 92% appearing once. This rearrangement joins TRBV5-1 to TRBJ2-1; D perhaps matches TRBD2 (7 bases). The origin of this receptor is a man younger than 45 in good health. Sequencing was done on a sample of naive CD8+ T cells sorted from blood. The CDR3, as DNA: TGCGCCAGCAGCGGGAGGGGGTTCAATGAGCAGTTCTTC. It is translated as CASSGRGFNEQFF. Combining the CDR3 with reference TRBV5-1 and TRBJ2-1 gives the whole variable domain KAGVTQTPRYLIKTRGQQVTLSCSPISGHRSVSWYQQTPGQGLQFLFEYFSETQRNKGNFPGRFSGRQFSNSRSEMNVSTLELGDSALYLCASSGRGFNEQFFGPGTRLTVL.